These 20 T cell receptor beta chains came from one sample sequenced in a study of T cell responses to AZD1222 COVID-19 vaccine. Produced via immunoSEQ multiplex PCR; TCRdb's table is partial and in-frame only. The top ten hold about 8.6% of the sample, which has about 120,000 clones, 75% to 90% seen once. Material: peripheral blood, obtained on day 0 of AZD1222 vaccination. The receptors shown here come from an adult in good health.

The chain joins TRBV2 to TRBJ1-3; TRBD1 might be the D (5 bases). CDR1 SNHLY and CDR2 FYNNEI come from the germline V gene. There are 16 residues in the CDR3. With 6 bases removed from V and 3 bases from J, the gap between germline ends came to 18 bases. CDR3 residues: CASRLDRVEGGNTIYF. For the CDR3, the DNA is TGTGCCAGCAGACTCGACAGAGTAGAGGGTGGAAACACCATATATTTT.

The V call is TRBV11-3, the J call TRBJ1-1; possibly TRBD1 for D (6 bases). The CDR3 totals 15 residues. Trimming shortened V by 1 base and J by 6 bases, and 15 bases separated the two germline ends. Germline V lookup: CDR1 SGHNT, CDR2 YENEEA. This chain's CDR3 is CASSLGAGAKSEAFF. CDR3 DNA: TGTGCCAGCAGCTTAGGGGCGGGGGCTAAATCTGAAGCTTTCTTT.

This chain links TRBV11-3 with TRBJ2-7; 11 bases agree with TRBD2. The CDR3 sequence is 15 residues long. The J segment lost 2 bases and the V segment lost 5 bases, leaving 5 bases of the junction unmatched. Germline CDR1 SGHNT, CDR2 YENEEA. CDR3 sequence reads: CASSVYSGRAYEQYF. CDR3 DNA sequence: TGTGCCAGCAGCGTATATAGCGGGAGGGCCTACGAGCAGTACTTC.

The CDR3 region is CASQVNTEAFF. DNA for the CDR3: TGTGCCAGCCAGGTGAACACTGAAGCTTTCTTT. The rearrangement uses TRBV6-5 and TRBJ1-1; no clear D. V dropped 8 bases and J dropped 0 bases, with 4 bases sitting between them. This CDR3 has 11 amino acids. Germline-derived CDR1 and CDR2 are MNHEY and SVGAGI.

The gene calls are TRBV28 and TRBJ1-6; possible D gene TRBD1, 5 bases. The ends were cut back, 3 bases at V and 6 bases at J, with 15 bases in the middle. CDR3 length: 16 residues. Germline values: CDR1 MDHEN, CDR2 SYDVKM. The CDR3 region is CASSLGSQGLNSPLHF. CDR3 nucleotides: TGTGCCAGCAGTTTGGGCTCGCAGGGCCTTAATTCACCCCTCCACTTT. Supplemented by reference TRBV28 and TRBJ1-6, the full variable domain reads DVKVTQSSRYLVKRTGEKVFLECVQDMDHENMFWYRQDPGLGLRLIYFSYDVKMKEKGDIPEGYSVSREKKERFSLILESASTNQTSMYLCASSLGSQGLNSPLHFGNGTRLTVT.

A word on this clone: At one of its ends the junction is not consistent with the germline gene, which may arise from a read error. The chain combines TRBV12-5 with TRBJ2-7, with D possibly matching TRBD1 (5 bases). CDR1 is LGHNT, CDR2 FRNRAP, per germline. The CDR3 consists of 12 residues. The CDR3 sequence is CASGRTPYEQYF. CDR3 sequence (DNA): TGTGCTAGTGGCCGGACACCCTATGAGCAGTACTTC.

The chain has TRBV19 and TRBJ1-4, with 8 bases lining up with TRBD1. Germline-derived CDR1 and CDR2 are LNHDA and SQIVND (reference sequence). The CDR3 contains 15 residues. V was clipped by 3 bases and J by 8 bases; unmatched bases: 8. The DNA of the CDR3 is TGTGCCAGTAGTATCTCTTGGACAGGGTGGGAAAAACTGTTTTTT. It translates to CASSISWTGWEKLFF.

The V and J genes are TRBV4-3 and TRBJ1-5; D gene unclear. The CDR3 runs to 16 residues. The germline gives CDR1 LGHNA, CDR2 YSLEER. V shed 1 base and J shed 12 bases, with 22 bases lying between them. CDR3 loop: CASSQVRYAGIWLQHF. The CDR3 nucleotides are TGCGCCAGCAGCCAAGTCCGGTACGCTGGTATATGGCTCCAGCATTTT.

CDR3 in amino acids: CASSSRGGNIQYF. The CDR3 bases are TGTGCCAGCAGCTCCCGAGGGGGGAACATTCAGTACTTC. The V gene is TRBV7-3, the J gene TRBJ2-4; tentatively, D is TRBD1 or TRBD2 (6 bases each). The germline V and J ends were trimmed by 4 bases and 7 bases, with 11 bases remaining between them. The germline V gene encodes CDR1 SGHTA and CDR2 FQGTGA. This CDR3 is built from 13 residues. The full variable domain, completed using reference TRBV7-3 and TRBJ2-4, is GAGVSQTPSNKVTEKGKYVELRCDPISGHTALYWYRQSLGQGPEFLIYFQGTGAADDSGLPNDRFFAVRPEGSVSTLKIQRTERGDSAVYLCASSSRGGNIQYFGAGTRLSVL.

The rearrangement links TRBV7-2 to TRBJ1-1; 10 bases fit TRBD1. CDR3 length: 14 amino acids. V shed 3 bases, J shed 5 bases, and the junction held 3 bases outside the gene matches. Germline V CDR1 and CDR2: SGHTA, FQGNSA. The CDR3 sequence: CASSFRDRGTEAFF. The CDR3 DNA reads TGTGCCAGCAGCTTCCGGGACAGGGGTACTGAAGCTTTCTTT. The whole variable domain, remainder taken from reference TRBV7-2 and TRBJ1-1, is GAGVSQSPSNKVTEKGKDVELRCDPISGHTALYWYRQSLGQGLEFLIYFQGNSAPDKSGLPSDRFSAERTGGSVSTLTIQRTQQEDSAVYLCASSFRDRGTEAFFGQGTRLTVV.

The chain joins TRBV28 to TRBJ2-7; 7 bases agree with TRBD1. J gave up 2 bases and V 7 bases, and 2 bases lay outside the gene matches. CDR1 and CDR2 (germline): MDHEN, SYDVKM. The CDR3 spans 12 residues. The CDR3 here is CASKGQTYEQYF. In DNA, the CDR3 is TGTGCCAGCAAGGGACAGACCTACGAGCAGTACTTC.

Only a few counts were recorded for this clone. The same CDR3 also results from other DNA sequences found in this sample. The chain employs TRBV12-3 or TRBV12-4 and TRBJ1-1; D is unresolved. CDR3 size: 13 residues. Trimming cost V 4 bases and J 1 base, with 7 bases left between them. The CDR3 coding sequence is TGTGCCAGCAGTTCAGGACCGAACACTGAAGCTTTCTTT. Residues: CASSSGPNTEAFF.

In this sample, this clone turned up many times. The rearrangement uses TRBV18 and TRBJ2-3; D perhaps matches TRBD2 (5 bases). This CDR3 comprises 15 residues. CDR1 and CDR2 from the germline V gene are KGHSH and LQKENI. Trimming stripped 5 bases from V and 2 bases from J, with 14 bases between. In DNA form, the CDR3 reads TGTGCCAGCTCAGTTGGACTGACTTACACAGATACGCAGTATTTT. This gives the protein CASSVGLTYTDTQYF.

The chain joins TRBV4-3 to TRBJ2-7, with D possibly matching TRBD1 (5 bases). The V gene lost 2 bases and the J gene lost 7 bases, with 12 bases spanning the gap. This CDR3 region has 13 residues. Germline V gives CDR1 LGHNA, CDR2 YSLEER. CDR3 in DNA: TGCGCCAGCAGCCAATCAACCAAGGGGGAGCAGTACTTC. Residues: CASSQSTKGEQYF.

The gene calls are TRBV14 and TRBJ2-5, with TRBD1 matching over 8 bases. V shed 3 bases, J shed 5 bases, and the junction held 11 bases outside the gene matches. This CDR3 region has 16 residues. Germline CDR1 reads SGHDN; CDR2 reads FVKESK. CDR3 in amino acids: CASSQNTGGRRETQYF. DNA for the CDR3: TGTGCCAGCAGCCAGAACACAGGGGGACGTAGGGAGACCCAGTACTTC.

This clone was seen just once. CDR3 DNA sequence: TGTGCCAGCAAAGAACTGGGAGGGGGTGATCAGCCCCAGCATTTT. It yields the protein CASKELGGGDQPQHF. The chain has TRBV6-6 and TRBJ1-5, with D perhaps TRBD1 (6 bases). The length of the CDR3 is 15 residues. Per germline, CDR1 MNHNY and CDR2 SVGAGI (reference sequence). Trimming removed 7 bases from V and 5 bases from J, with 18 bases in between.

The gene calls are TRBV9 and TRBJ2-5, with D possibly matching TRBD2 (6 bases). The germline V gene encodes CDR1 SGDLS and CDR2 YYNGEE. Trimming took off 4 bases at V and 4 bases at J, with 14 bases between the two ends. CDR3 size: 14 residues. The CDR3 loop is CASSISTSGETQYF. The CDR3 nucleotides are TGTGCCAGCAGCATCTCGACTAGTGGAGAGACCCAGTACTTC.

The rearrangement joins TRBV19 to TRBJ2-5; D remains ambiguous. CDR1 and CDR2 from the germline V gene are LNHDA and SQIVND (reference sequence). V dropped 4 bases and J dropped 4 bases, with 22 bases sitting between them. This CDR3 region has 17 residues. CDR3 in DNA: TGTGCCAGTAGTAACTTCGGATCCTCCGCCATGGGAGAGACCCAGTACTTC. Protein product: CASSNFGSSAMGETQYF.

J is TRBJ1-5 and V is TRBV30; D is undetermined. The CDR3 totals 13 residues. Trimming left V 4 bases short and J 5 bases short, with 12 bases between. Germline assignment: CDR1 GTSNPN and CDR2 SVGIG (reference sequence). The DNA of the CDR3 is TGTGCCTGGACCGCGGGGTTGTATCAGCCCCAGCATTTT. This encodes CAWTAGLYQPQHF.

The rearrangement uses TRBV1 and TRBJ2-7; the DNA was not compared with TRBD1, the D call given in the table. TRBV1 constitutes a pseudogene. CDR3 length: 14 residues. The CDR3: CTSPPGQGRDEQYF. In nucleotides, the CDR3 is TGCACCAGCCCCCCAGGACAGGGAAGAGACGAGCAGTACTTC.